These T cell receptor beta chains were read from a single sample in a study of T cell changes during pregnancy in multiple sclerosis. Sequencing used immunoSEQ multiplex PCR; TCRdb keeps in-frame clones, though not all of them. The profile shows under 55,000 clones, around nine tenths of them singletons. The sequencing here drew on CD4+ T cells from peripheral blood mononuclear cells, taken before pregnancy. These receptor sequences come from a female donor with multiple sclerosis, enrolled in a pregnancy study. Each CDR3 is given with its conserved first and last residue. The order of the fields is CDR3 DNA, CDR3 protein, J gene, V gene, clone size, D gene. D genes are given only for firm matches. Not all rows give a size; the values are once, few, many and, for expanded clones, a class.

DNA: TGTGCCAGTAGTATGACGCAGGGTTTTGGTGGAAACACCATATATTTT; CDR3: CASSMTQGFGGNTIYF; J: TRBJ1-3; V: TRBV19; size: .; D: .
DNA: TGTGCCAGCAGTCCGGACAGGGTCCCGGGGAACTATGGCTACACCTTC; CDR3: CASSPDRVPGNYGYTF; J: TRBJ1-2; V: TRBV27; size: once; D: TRBD1
DNA: TGTGCCAGCAGCTTAGCGCAGGGGGGCACTGAAGCTTTCTTT; CDR3: CASSLAQGGTEAFF; J: TRBJ1-1; V: TRBV7-9; size: once; D: TRBD1
DNA: TGTGCCAGCAGCTTGAGGGACAGGAACTATGGCTACACCTTC; CDR3: CASSLRDRNYGYTF; J: TRBJ1-2; V: TRBV5-4; size: .; D: TRBD1
DNA: TGTGCCAGCAGCTTGGATCCGGGACAGGTTAGCAATCAGCCCCAGCATTTT; CDR3: CASSLDPGQVSNQPQHF; J: TRBJ1-5; V: TRBV5-5; size: .; D: TRBD1
DNA: TGTGCCAGCAGTAACAGAGAGAAAGAGACCCAGTACTTC; CDR3: CASSNREKETQYF; J: TRBJ2-5; V: TRBV2; size: .; D: .
DNA: TGCGCCAGCAGTGCTCCGGGACAGGGTCCCCGAGAGACCCAGTACTTC; CDR3: CASSAPGQGPRETQYF; J: TRBJ2-5; V: TRBV10-1; size: .; D: TRBD1
DNA: TGTGCCAGCAGCCTGGGACAGGGGAATACGCAGTATTTT; CDR3: CASSLGQGNTQYF; J: TRBJ2-3; V: TRBV11-2; size: .; D: TRBD1
DNA: TGCGCCAGCAGCTCCGGGGGGCTTGGAAACACCATATATTTT; CDR3: CASSSGGLGNTIYF; J: TRBJ1-3; V: TRBV5-1; size: .; D: .
DNA: TGTGCCAGCAGCCTCCTGACGGGAGCGAACACCGGGGAGCTGTTTTTT; CDR3: CASSLLTGANTGELFF; J: TRBJ2-2; V: TRBV5-8; size: .; D: .
DNA: TGTGCCAGCAGTCGGACTACCTCTGGAAACACCATATATTTT; CDR3: CASSRTTSGNTIYF; J: TRBJ1-3; V: TRBV6-1; size: .; D: .
DNA: TGCAGCGCCGGGACAGGGAGTACTGAAGCTTTCTTT; CDR3: CSAGTGSTEAFF; J: TRBJ1-1; V: TRBV29-1; size: once; D: TRBD1
DNA: TGTGCCAGCTCACCACTAGCGGGAAACGAGCAGTACTTC; CDR3: CASSPLAGNEQYF; J: TRBJ2-7; V: TRBV18; size: .; D: TRBD2
DNA: TGTGCCAGCAGCTTGGGACTAGATGACAATGAGCAGTTCTTC; CDR3: CASSLGLDDNEQFF; J: TRBJ2-1; V: TRBV11-3; size: .; D: TRBD2
DNA: TGCAGCGTATCCTCGGGGGCAGGGGGGACCCAGTACTTC; CDR3: CSVSSGAGGTQYF; J: TRBJ2-5; V: TRBV29-1; size: .; D: .
DNA: TGTGCCAGCAGCCTACAGATGAACACTGAAGCTTTCTTT; CDR3: CASSLQMNTEAFF; J: TRBJ1-1; V: TRBV14; size: .; D: .
DNA: TGTGCCTGGAGGGGGGAGACAGGGAGAAAGCACACTGAAGCTTTCTTT; CDR3: CAWRGETGRKHTEAFF; J: TRBJ1-1; V: TRBV30; size: .; D: TRBD1
DNA: TGCGCCAGCAGCCCGGGCGGGTGGGTCGCCCAAGAGACCCAGTACTTC; CDR3: CASSPGGWVAQETQYF; J: TRBJ2-5; V: TRBV5-1; size: .; D: .
DNA: TGCGCCAGCAGCCTAACAGGGAGCTCTGGAAACACCATATATTTT; CDR3: CASSLTGSSGNTIYF; J: TRBJ1-3; V: TRBV5-1; size: .; D: .
DNA: TGTGCCACCAGCGCATTAGAAACCGGGACTGGGGACGAGGATACGCAGTATTTT; CDR3: CATSALETGTGDEDTQYF; J: TRBJ2-3; V: TRBV15; size: once; D: .
DNA: TGTGCCACCAGCAGGTGGCCCCCGACTAGCGGGGGCACAGATACGCAGTATTTT; CDR3: CATSRWPPTSGGTDTQYF; J: TRBJ2-3; V: TRBV15; size: .; D: TRBD2
DNA: TGTGCCAGCAGTCGCAGACTAGCGGGGATTTATGCTACCTACGAGCAGTACTTC; CDR3: CASSRRLAGIYATYEQYF; J: TRBJ2-7; V: TRBV11-2; size: once; D: TRBD2
DNA: TGTGCCAGCAGGCCTCGGGGGGATAACTATGGCTACACCTTC; CDR3: CASRPRGDNYGYTF; J: TRBJ1-2; V: TRBV5-6; size: .; D: .
DNA: TGTGCCAGCAGCTCCCGGATGGTGTTTGGGGAGACCGGGGAGCTGTTTTTT; CDR3: CASSSRMVFGETGELFF; J: TRBJ2-2; V: TRBV11-3; size: .; D: .
DNA: TGTGCCAGCAGTCCCACTGGGGCAGGCTATGGCTACACCTTC; CDR3: CASSPTGAGYGYTF; J: TRBJ1-2; V: TRBV5-4; size: .; D: .
DNA: TGTGCCAGTAGTATTTTAACCCAGCGACTAGCGGGAGGGAACGATGAGCAGTTCTTC; CDR3: CASSILTQRLAGGNDEQFF; J: TRBJ2-1; V: TRBV19; size: .; D: TRBD2
DNA: TGTGCCATCAGGCCCCCAGGGAGCACAGATACGCAGTATTTT; CDR3: CAIRPPGSTDTQYF; J: TRBJ2-3; V: TRBV10-3; size: few; D: .
DNA: TGTGCCAGCAGTGAAACCTCGCGGAGGTCCTATGGCTACACCTTC; CDR3: CASSETSRRSYGYTF; J: TRBJ1-2; V: TRBV6-1; size: .; D: .
DNA: TGCAGCGTGGGGACTAGCGGAGGCTACGAGCAGTACTTC; CDR3: CSVGTSGGYEQYF; J: TRBJ2-7; V: TRBV29-1; size: .; D: TRBD2
DNA: TGTGCCAGCAGTGAACGGACAGGGGGCTCAGGGGAGCAGTTCTTC; CDR3: CASSERTGGSGEQFF; J: TRBJ2-1; V: TRBV6-1; size: once; D: TRBD1
DNA: TGTGCCAGTATTTCGGGACAGGTTTGGGCCGGGGAGCTGTTTTTT; CDR3: CASISGQVWAGELFF; J: TRBJ2-2; V: TRBV19; size: .; D: TRBD1
DNA: TGTGCCAGTAGTACCGGCGGGCTAGCGGGACCAGGTGGGACGCAGTATTTT; CDR3: CASSTGGLAGPGGTQYF; J: TRBJ2-3; V: TRBV19; size: .; D: TRBD2
DNA: TGTGCCAGTAGTATTACTAGCGCGCCATACAATGAGCAGTTCTTC; CDR3: CASSITSAPYNEQFF; J: TRBJ2-1; V: TRBV19; size: .; D: TRBD2
DNA: TGTGCCAGCTCTCACAATTCCCGGGACTTATCCGGGGAGCTGTTTTTT; CDR3: CASSHNSRDLSGELFF; J: TRBJ2-2; V: TRBV18; size: .; D: .
DNA: TGTGCCAGCAGTGAGCGCCTTAATTCACCCCTCCACTTT; CDR3: CASSERLNSPLHF; J: TRBJ1-6; V: TRBV2; size: .; D: .
DNA: TGTGCCAGCAGTTTAAATGTGGGAGGGGTCGCAGATACGCAGTATTTT; CDR3: CASSLNVGGVADTQYF; J: TRBJ2-3; V: TRBV27; size: .; D: TRBD2
DNA: TGTGCCAGTAGTATATATGGGGTGCTAGCGGGAGGATCCTACAATGAGCAGTTCTTC; CDR3: CASSIYGVLAGGSYNEQFF; J: TRBJ2-1; V: TRBV19; size: .; D: TRBD2
DNA: TGTGCCAGCAGGCAAGTGCCGGGACTCAGCTATGGCTACACCTTC; CDR3: CASRQVPGLSYGYTF; J: TRBJ1-2; V: TRBV6-6; size: once; D: .
DNA: TGCGCCAGCAAGACAGGGCCTCGGACCGCTTCCTACGAGCAGTACTTC; CDR3: CASKTGPRTASYEQYF; J: TRBJ2-7; V: TRBV5-1; size: .; D: TRBD1
DNA: TGTGCCAGCAGCTTGGCCTGGGCGGGCCGCACAGATACGCAGTATTTT; CDR3: CASSLAWAGRTDTQYF; J: TRBJ2-3; V: TRBV5-6; size: .; D: .
DNA: TGTGCCAGCAGTTTTCTAGCGGGAGGGACCCAGTACTTC; CDR3: CASSFLAGGTQYF; J: TRBJ2-5; V: TRBV27; size: few; D: TRBD2
DNA: TGTGCCAGCAGTTTAGTAGCTGGGGCCAACGTCCTGACTTTC; CDR3: CASSLVAGANVLTF; J: TRBJ2-6; V: TRBV27; size: .; D: .
DNA: TGTGCCAGCAGCTTAGGAGTGTTTCAGGGCTACGAGCAGTACTTC; CDR3: CASSLGVFQGYEQYF; J: TRBJ2-7; V: TRBV7-2; size: .; D: .
DNA: TGTGCCAGCAGTTTTTACAGGCAGAACACTGAAGCTTTCTTT; CDR3: CASSFYRQNTEAFF; J: TRBJ1-1; V: TRBV27; size: few; D: .
DNA: TGTGCCAGCAGCTTAGAGAGGGTCCCCACTGAAGCTTTCTTT; CDR3: CASSLERVPTEAFF; J: TRBJ1-1; V: TRBV11-2; size: .; D: .
DNA: TGTGCCGCTAGTACTCGCACTGAAGCTTTCTTT; CDR3: CAASTRTEAFF; J: TRBJ1-1; V: TRBV19; size: .; D: .
DNA: TGTGCCAGCAGCTTGTATGGGCAGGCGAACACCGGGGAGCTGTTTTTT; CDR3: CASSLYGQANTGELFF; J: TRBJ2-2; V: TRBV5-6; size: .; D: .
DNA: TGTGCCAGCAGTTACGGGGTAGCGGGAGTGGAGACCCAGTACTTC; CDR3: CASSYGVAGVETQYF; J: TRBJ2-5; V: TRBV6-5; size: .; D: TRBD2
DNA: TGTGCCAGTAGTATCCGACAGGGCTACACTGAAGCTTTCTTT; CDR3: CASSIRQGYTEAFF; J: TRBJ1-1; V: TRBV19; size: once; D: TRBD1
DNA: TGTGCCAGCAGCAGGCCCTTAGAGACCCAGTACTTC; CDR3: CASSRPLETQYF; J: TRBJ2-5; V: TRBV21-1; size: .; D: .